The clone carrying this T cell receptor beta chain occurred once. The authors ran a second PCR of about 6 to 11 cycles using a sample-barcoded 5' primer and a J-beta primer mix. TCRdb passed the 5' RACE reads through MiXCR, listing each CDR3 protein once. The repertoire holds just over 1 million distinct CDR3 sequences, with less than 50% as singletons. This sample stems from a study of blood T cells in healthy people across ages. CDR1 is PRHDT, CDR2 FYEKMQ, per germline (reference sequence). This CDR3 region has 17 residues. Trimming cost V 3 bases and J 2 bases; bases outside gene matches: 10. The sequenced sample consisted of blood. The J gene is TRBJ2-5, the V gene TRBV13, with 9 bases aligning to TRBD2. This sequence originates from a woman aged 55-69 years in good health. The chain's CDR3 is CASSFLTPSGNQETQYF. The CDR3 DNA reads TGTGCCAGCAGCTTCTTAACACCTAGCGGGAATCAAGAGACCCAGTACTTC.